This TCR beta chain originates from a study of T cell responses to AZD1222 COVID-19 vaccine. Study-wide results and limits: Clonal diversity was possibly underestimated; the donors were predominantly white British and more often female. Sampling captured repertoires only after the peak T cell response. Spike-specific TCR breadth and depth were elevated following two AZD1222 doses.

Second doses at about 4 or about 12 weeks were pooled. Some clones are missing from TCRdb's copy, which holds only in-frame ones; the method was immunoSEQ multiplex PCR. Among more than 120,000 clones listed, 70% to 90% were seen once. Turning to this clone: The antigen remains undetermined.

After removal of 7 bases from V and 10 bases from J, the junction contained 7 bases not matched to a gene. The germline CDR1 and CDR2 sequences are SGHRS and YFSETQ. The CDR3 is made up of 12 amino acids. This clonotype was obtained from an adult who received the AZD1222 COVID-19 vaccine. V and J are TRBV5-1 and TRBJ1-4; 7 bases fit TRBD1. Here the sequenced sample was peripheral blood, taken 28 days after the second AZD1222 dose. In DNA form, the CDR3 reads TGCGCCAGCCGGGACAGCGAAAGAAAACTGTTTTTT. It codes for CASRDSERKLFF.